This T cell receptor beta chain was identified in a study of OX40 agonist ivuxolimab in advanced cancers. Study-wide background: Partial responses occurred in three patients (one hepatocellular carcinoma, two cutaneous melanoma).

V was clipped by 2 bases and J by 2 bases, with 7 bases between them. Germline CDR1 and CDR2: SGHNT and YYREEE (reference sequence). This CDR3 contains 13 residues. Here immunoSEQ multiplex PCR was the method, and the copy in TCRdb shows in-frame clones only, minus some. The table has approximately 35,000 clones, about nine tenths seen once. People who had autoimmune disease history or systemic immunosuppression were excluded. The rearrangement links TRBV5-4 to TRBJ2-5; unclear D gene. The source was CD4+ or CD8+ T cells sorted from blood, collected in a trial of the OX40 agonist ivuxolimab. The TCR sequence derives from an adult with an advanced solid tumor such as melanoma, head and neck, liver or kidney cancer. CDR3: CASSFDLQETQYF. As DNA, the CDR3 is TGTGCCAGCAGCTTTGACCTACAAGAGACCCAGTACTTC.